Presented here are 5 T cell receptor beta chains from one specimen sequenced in a study of blood T cell repertoires in COVID-19. Only in-frame clones appear in the TCRdb table, and some are missing; sequencing was by immunoSEQ multiplex PCR. The table includes some 87,000 clones, 65% to 85% detected once. Source material: peripheral blood. These TCRs come from a man older than 75 with active or convalescent COVID-19.

The chain has TRBV7-3 and TRBJ2-6, with TRBD2 matching over 7 bases. CDR3 length equals 13 residues. The ends lost 9 bases at V and 12 bases at J; junction bases unmatched: 11. The germline gives CDR1 SGHTA, CDR2 FQGTGA. In nucleotides, the CDR3 is TGTGCCAGGTCCGACAGACCGGGAGGCGTCCTGACTTTC. It codes for CARSDRPGGVLTF.

CDR3 loop: CASSSGGPRGFADTQYF. For the CDR3, the DNA is TGTGCCAGCAGTTCAGGGGGGCCCCGGGGTTTTGCAGATACGCAGTATTTT. The chain has TRBV28 and TRBJ2-3; the D gene is possibly TRBD1 (7 bases). The CDR3 extends over 17 amino acids. V was clipped by 4 bases and J by 4 bases, with 21 bases between them. The germline CDR1 and CDR2 sequences are MDHEN and SYDVKM.

This clone was seen only once. The chain links TRBV20-1 to TRBJ2-3, with D unresolved. V was shortened by 6 bases and J by 9 bases, with 4 bases between the two germline ends. The V gene's germline CDR1 is DFQATT and CDR2 SNEGSKA (reference sequence). This CDR3 is 8 amino acids long. The CDR3 coding sequence is TGCAGTGCATCGACGCAGTATTTT. This translates into CSASTQYF.

The CDR3: CASSPDRLAGGAGWDEQYF. The CDR3 DNA reads TGTGCCAGCAGCCCTGATAGGCTAGCGGGGGGGGCCGGTTGGGACGAGCAGTACTTC. This chain uses TRBV4-2 with TRBJ2-7, with 12 positions matching TRBD2. J lost 5 bases, V lost 4 bases, and 18 bases had no gene match. Germline CDR1 LGHNA, CDR2 YNFKEQ. The CDR3 has 19 amino acids.

As regards this clone: Other nucleotide sequences from this sample produce the same CDR3. The J gene is TRBJ1-1, the V gene TRBV9, with 9 bases fitting TRBD1. This CDR3 is built from 14 residues. Germline V CDR1 and CDR2: SGDLS, YYNGEE. Germline trimming cut 2 bases from V and 1 base from J; bases unmatched to any gene: 0. Here the CDR3 reads CASSVGQGNTEAFF. The CDR3 DNA reads TGTGCCAGCAGCGTGGGACAGGGGAACACTGAAGCTTTCTTT.